The 19 T cell receptor beta chains below all came from one sample that was sequenced in a study of STAT3 mutations in large granular lymphocyte leukemia. Notes on the study in general: Every T-cell large granular lymphocyte leukemia patient had at least one immunodominant TCR beta clonotype.

These receptors' targets are unknown. Libraries were prepared by immunoSEQ multiplex PCR; TCRdb keeps only in-frame clonotypes and omits some of them. This sample carries 35,000 to 40,000 clones, 70% to 90% of them seen once, and the ten largest clones take under 0.55%. Sequences were obtained from PBMCs. These receptors originate from a human donor with T large granular lymphocyte leukemia. Some clones in this sample may be carry-over from other donors' samples.

The chain joins TRBV19 to TRBJ1-2; D not certain. CDR1 is LNHDA, CDR2 SQIVND, per germline (reference sequence). This CDR3 region has 12 residues. CDR3 amino acids: CASRAPNYGYTF. CDR3 nucleotides: TGTGCGTCCCGGGCTCCAAACTATGGCTACACCTTC.

On this clone: The sample carries other DNA sequences with the same CDR3. This chain connects TRBV7-9 to TRBJ1-1; no firm D call. Per the germline V gene, CDR1 is SEHNR and CDR2 is FQNEAQ (reference sequence). Deletions cut 5 bases from V and 2 bases from J, with 15 bases between. The CDR3 length is 15 residues. The CDR3 sequence is CASSPPRGSNTEAFF. In DNA, the CDR3 is TGTGCCAGCAGCCCCCCTCGCGGAAGTAACACTGAAGCTTTCTTT.

This rearrangement joins TRBV4-3 to TRBJ2-1; 10 nucleotides match TRBD2. J gave up 8 bases and V 3 bases, and 7 bases lay outside the gene matches. The germline V gene has CDR1 LGHNA and CDR2 YSLEER. The CDR3 spans 15 residues. CDR3 coding DNA: TGCGCCAGCAGCCAGAGCGGGGGGGCTGGGTATGAGCAGTTCTTC. Amino acids: CASSQSGGAGYEQFF.

The gene calls are TRBV6-5 and TRBJ1-5; 8 nucleotides line up with TRBD1. Germline CDR1 and CDR2: MNHEY and SVGAGI. This CDR3 comprises 14 residues. The ends lost 6 bases at V and 7 bases at J; junction bases unmatched: 8. CDR3 loop: CASSRTGIGQPQHF. The CDR3 region has the DNA TGTGCCAGCAGCAGGACAGGGATAGGACAGCCCCAGCATTTT.

The CDR3 nucleotides are TGCAGCGTTGAAGATCATGGGGCGTCGGCAACTGAAGCTTTCTTT. Protein sequence: CSVEDHGASATEAFF. The rearrangement uses TRBV29-1 and TRBJ1-1, with D possibly being TRBD1 (5 bases). This CDR3 comprises 15 residues. Germline assignment: CDR1 SQVTM and CDR2 ANQGSEA. Between the trimmed V and J ends, which lost 0 bases and 5 bases, there was a span of 16 bases.

J is TRBJ1-6 and V is TRBV18; maybe TRBD1 (6 bases). The CDR3 is 15 residues long. Germline values: CDR1 KGHSH, CDR2 LQKENI. Trimming removed 6 bases from V and 8 bases from J, with 17 bases in between. This chain's CDR3 is CASSQWGDNDSPLHF. In nucleotides, the CDR3 is TGTGCCAGCTCCCAATGGGGGGACAACGATTCACCCCTCCACTTT.

The chain carries TRBV28 and TRBJ1-3; 7 bases align to TRBD1. The CDR3 is 15 amino acids. With V trimmed by 6 bases and J by 1 base, 6 bases remained unmatched. Germline-derived CDR1 and CDR2 are MDHEN and SYDVKM. CDR3 sequence reads: CASSGDRDSGNTIYF. The DNA for the CDR3 is TGTGCCAGCAGCGGAGACAGGGATTCTGGAAACACCATATATTTT.

This clone was detected once. V gene TRBV18 combines with J gene TRBJ2-1; tentatively, D is TRBD2 (5 bases). Trimming left V 6 bases short and J 3 bases short, with 18 bases between. CDR1 and CDR2 (germline): KGHSH, LQKENI. This CDR3 comprises 16 residues. CDR3 in DNA: TGTGCCAGCTCTTCTGTCGGGGTCTCAGTCTACAATGAGCAGTTCTTC. Its protein product is CASSSVGVSVYNEQFF.

The chain combines TRBV7-9 with TRBJ1-1; D is unclear. The CDR3 spans 14 residues. Trimming took off 4 bases at V and 3 bases at J, with 12 bases between the two ends. Germline CDR1 is SEHNR and CDR2 is FQNEAQ (reference sequence). The CDR3 DNA reads as TGTGCCAGCAGCTACACCCGAGGGCACACTGAAGCTTTCTTT. Amino acid sequence: CASSYTRGHTEAFF.

The V and J genes are TRBV6-6 and TRBJ1-5; D possibly corresponds to TRBD1 (6 bases). V was cut by 5 bases and J by 2 bases, with 16 bases left in between. There are 16 residues in the CDR3. Germline lookup yields CDR1 MNHNY and CDR2 SVGAGI (reference sequence). The CDR3 nucleotides are TGTGCCAGCAGTCACGTGGGGGCGGCCGGCAATCAGCCCCAGCATTTT. It translates to CASSHVGAAGNQPQHF.

The chain combines TRBV7-4 with TRBJ1-3; the D gene is possibly TRBD1 (5 bases). The CDR3 length is 17 residues. V was cut by 0 bases and J by 0 bases, with 12 bases left in between. Germline values: CDR1 SGHVT, CDR2 SQSDAQ. The CDR3 bases are TGTGCCAGCAGCTTAGCTGCATCAGGGATCTCTGGAAACACCATATATTTT. Its translation is CASSLAASGISGNTIYF.

This clone was observed once. V usage is TRBV6-6 and J usage is TRBJ2-7, with TRBD1 matching over 7 bases. Germline lookup yields CDR1 MNHNY and CDR2 SVGAGI (reference sequence). The ends lost 7 bases at V and 0 bases at J; junction bases unmatched: 9. This CDR3 has 15 residues. CDR3 region: CASKNRQGYSYEQYF. The DNA for the CDR3 is TGTGCCAGCAAAAATCGACAGGGTTACTCCTACGAGCAGTACTTC.

The chain uses TRBV6-6 and TRBJ1-5; unclear D gene. Germline V lookup: CDR1 MNHNY, CDR2 SVGAGI (reference sequence). The V end was cut by 6 bases, the J end by 1 base, with 10 bases between. CDR3 length: 14 residues. CDR3 in amino acids: CASSLTASNQPQHF. Here the CDR3 DNA reads TGTGCCAGCAGCCTGACTGCAAGCAATCAGCCCCAGCATTTT.

V is TRBV4-1 and J is TRBJ2-7; 7 positions match TRBD1. After removal of 5 bases from V and 0 bases from J, the junction contained 16 bases not matched to a gene. The CDR3 is made up of 18 amino acids. Germline lookup yields CDR1 MGHRA and CDR2 YSYEKL. The CDR3 region is CASSVPTGILPVSYEQYF. Here the CDR3 DNA reads TGCGCCAGCAGCGTCCCGACAGGGATCCTCCCAGTCTCCTACGAGCAGTACTTC.

The chain recombines TRBV4-2 with TRBJ2-1, with D unclear. V shed 0 bases and J shed 3 bases, with 12 bases lying between them. CDR3 length: 16 amino acids. Germline CDR1 is LGHNA and CDR2 is YNFKEQ. The CDR3 reads CASSQDGGPNYNEQFF. In DNA, the CDR3 is TGTGCCAGCAGCCAAGATGGCGGTCCCAACTACAATGAGCAGTTCTTC.

V and J are TRBV9 and TRBJ1-2; unclear D gene. Germline CDR1 and CDR2: SGDLS and YYNGEE. V was cut by 0 bases and J by 4 bases, with 13 bases left in between. This CDR3 contains 15 residues. The CDR3 nucleotides are TGTGCCAGCAGCGTAGCCACAGACCCTTTCTATGGCTACACCTTC. This gives the protein CASSVATDPFYGYTF.

The V call is TRBV7-9, the J call TRBJ2-5; 9 nucleotides match TRBD1. The CDR3 covers 15 residues. V lost 1 base to trimming and J lost 3 bases; unmatched junction nucleotides: 3. Germline assignment: CDR1 SEHNR and CDR2 FQNEAQ (reference sequence). In DNA form, the CDR3 reads TGTGCCAGCAGCTTAGTCGGGACAGGGAAAGAGACCCAGTACTTC. Its protein product is CASSLVGTGKETQYF. The full variable domain, its missing parts supplied by reference TRBV7-9 and TRBJ2-5, is DTGVSQNPRHKITKRGQNVTFRCDPISEHNRLYWYRQTLGQGPEFLTYFQNEAQLEKSRLLSDRFSAERPKGSFSTLEIQRTEQGDSAMYLCASSLVGTGKETQYFGPGTRLLVL.

The chain joins TRBV7-9 to TRBJ2-7, with TRBD2 as a possible D gene (5 bases). The V gene lost 1 base and the J gene lost 2 bases, with 12 bases spanning the gap. This CDR3 region has 15 residues. Germline CDR1 reads SEHNR; CDR2 reads FQNEAQ (reference sequence). The CDR3 reads CASSLGPGLPYEQYF. For the CDR3, the DNA is TGTGCCAGCAGCTTAGGTCCGGGATTACCCTACGAGCAGTACTTC.

The chain has TRBV7-9 and TRBJ2-2, with D perhaps matching TRBD1 (6 bases). This CDR3 is built from 14 residues. Trimming removed 7 bases at V and 3 bases at J, with 12 bases between. Germline CDR1 SEHNR, CDR2 FQNEAQ (reference sequence). The CDR3 sequence is CASTKGGDTGELFF. DNA of the CDR3: TGTGCCAGCACCAAAGGGGGTGACACCGGGGAGCTGTTTTTT.